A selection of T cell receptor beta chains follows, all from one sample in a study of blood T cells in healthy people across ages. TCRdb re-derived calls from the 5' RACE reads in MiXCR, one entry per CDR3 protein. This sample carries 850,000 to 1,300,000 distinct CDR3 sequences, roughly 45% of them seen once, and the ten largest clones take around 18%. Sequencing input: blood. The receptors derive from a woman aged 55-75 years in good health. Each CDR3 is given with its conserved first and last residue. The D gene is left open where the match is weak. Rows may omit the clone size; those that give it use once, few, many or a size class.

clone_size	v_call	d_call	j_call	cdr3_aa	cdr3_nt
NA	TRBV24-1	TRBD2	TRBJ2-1	CATSDPGLAGVYNEQFF	TGTGCCACCAGTGATCCGGGACTAGCGGGGGTCTACAATGAGCAGTTCTTC
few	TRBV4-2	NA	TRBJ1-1	CASSPGRMNTEAFF	TGTGCCAGCAGCCCGGGACGGATGAACACTGAAGCTTTCTTT
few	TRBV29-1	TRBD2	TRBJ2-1	CSAAGGRASFF	TGCAGCGCCGCGGGCGGGAGGGCCTCGTTCTTC
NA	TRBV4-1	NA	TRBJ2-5	CASSQDGVEETQYF	TGCGCCAGCAGCCAAGATGGGGTGGAGGAGACCCAGTACTTC
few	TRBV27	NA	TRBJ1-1	CASSRGGVNTEAFF	TGTGCCAGCAGCCGCGGAGGGGTTAACACTGAAGCTTTCTTT
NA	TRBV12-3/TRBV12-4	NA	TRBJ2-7	CASTLGGIYEQYF	TGTGCCAGCACACTAGGGGGAATTTACGAGCAGTACTTC
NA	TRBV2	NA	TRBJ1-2	CASPGRTTDDYGYTF	TGTGCCAGCCCCGGGAGGACCACTGACGATTATGGCTACACCTTC
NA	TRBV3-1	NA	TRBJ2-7	CASSQSKSSYEQYF	TGTGCCAGCAGCCAGTCAAAGAGCTCCTACGAGCAGTACTTC
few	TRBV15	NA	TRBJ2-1	CATSRLTGEQFF	TGTGCCACCAGCAGACTTACAGGGGAGCAGTTCTTC
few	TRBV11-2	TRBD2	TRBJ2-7	CASSLGLGGVYEQYF	TGTGCCAGCAGCTTAGGATTGGGAGGGGTCTACGAGCAGTACTTC
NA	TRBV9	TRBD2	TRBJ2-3	CASSYAGGPGDTQYF	TGTGCCAGCAGCTACGCGGGAGGGCCAGGGGATACGCAGTATTTT
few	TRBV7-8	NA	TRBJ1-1	CASSPRRRVNTEAFF	TGTGCCAGCAGCCCCCGTCGTAGGGTGAACACTGAAGCTTTCTTT
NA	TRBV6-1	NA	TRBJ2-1	CASFAGGVRSNEQFF	TGTGCCAGCTTCGCAGGGGGGGTTCGGAGCAATGAGCAGTTCTTC
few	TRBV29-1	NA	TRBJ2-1	CSVAGESSSYNEQFF	TGCAGCGTTGCGGGGGAATCGAGCTCCTACAATGAGCAGTTCTTC
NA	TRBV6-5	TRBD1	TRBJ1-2	CASRVGQGNGYTF	TGTGCCAGCAGGGTTGGACAGGGGAATGGCTACACCTTC
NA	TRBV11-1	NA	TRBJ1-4	CASSLGTPLRKLFF	TGTGCCAGCAGCCTCGGGACGCCGTTACGGAAACTGTTTTTT
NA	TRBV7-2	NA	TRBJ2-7	CASSLYGSPPQGGFGYEQYF	TGTGCCAGCAGCTTATACGGCTCTCCCCCACAGGGGGGGTTTGGGTACGAGCAGTACTTC
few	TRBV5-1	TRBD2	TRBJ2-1	CASSLRLAGEGEQFF	TGCGCCAGCAGCCTTAGACTAGCGGGAGAGGGCGAGCAGTTCTTC
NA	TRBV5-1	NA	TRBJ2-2	CASSLAGAVNTGELFF	TGCGCCAGCAGCTTGGCCGGGGCGGTGAACACCGGGGAGCTGTTTTTT
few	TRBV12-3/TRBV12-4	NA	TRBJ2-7	CASSLSPGEQYF	TGTGCCAGCAGTTTAAGCCCGGGAGAGCAGTACTTC
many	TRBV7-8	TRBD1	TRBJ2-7	CASTWGGTGGYEQYF	TGTGCCAGCACGTGGGGGGGGACAGGGGGCTACGAGCAGTACTTC
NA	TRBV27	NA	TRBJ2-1	CASSLIRAYNEQFF	TGTGCCAGCAGTTTGATACGGGCCTACAATGAGCAGTTCTTC
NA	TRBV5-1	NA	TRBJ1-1	CASSLGQALTEAFF	TGCGCCAGCAGCTTAGGGCAGGCGCTCACTGAAGCTTTCTTT
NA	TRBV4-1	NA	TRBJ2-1	CASSSQPGTRSSYNEQFF	TGCGCCAGCAGCTCGCAACCCGGGACCCGGAGCTCCTACAATGAGCAGTTCTTC
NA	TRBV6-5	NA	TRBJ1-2	CASSYLARGRGYGYTF	TGTGCCAGCAGCTACCTCGCCAGGGGTCGGGGCTATGGCTACACCTTC
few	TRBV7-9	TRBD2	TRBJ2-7	CASSVGPREVDEQYF	TGTGCCAGCAGCGTTGGACCCCGGGAGGTCGACGAGCAGTACTTC
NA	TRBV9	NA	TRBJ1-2	CASSVSDSSYGYTF	TGTGCCAGCAGCGTTTCAGACAGTAGCTATGGCTACACCTTC
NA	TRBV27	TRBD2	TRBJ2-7	CASSFSERTSGFPYEQYF	TGTGCCAGCAGTTTCTCTGAACGGACTAGCGGGTTTCCCTACGAGCAGTACTTC
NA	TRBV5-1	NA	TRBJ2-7	CASNTDGLEQYF	TGCGCCAGCAACACCGACGGCCTCGAGCAGTACTTC
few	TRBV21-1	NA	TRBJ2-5	CASSKGPFKRQPQETQYF	TGTGCCAGCAGCAAAGGGCCTTTCAAGCGGCAGCCCCAAGAGACCCAGTACTTC
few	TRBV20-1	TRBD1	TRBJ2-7	CSASRGQGMREQYF	TGCAGTGCTAGTAGAGGACAGGGGATGCGAGAGCAGTACTTC
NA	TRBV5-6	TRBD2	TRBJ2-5	CASSLFRRREARETQYF	TGTGCCAGCAGCTTATTCAGAAGGCGGGAGGCCAGGGAGACCCAGTACTTC